The T cell receptor beta chain under discussion was sequenced for a study of T cell responses to AZD1222 COVID-19 vaccine. Study results and limitations: Only after the peak T cell response were repertoires sampled. Across spike, vaccine-associated CD4 TCRs were found, dominant at 160-218 and 743-854. AZD1222 recipients seropositive at baseline numbered only 6 or 7.

In its sample, this clone was seen a few times. Its target is unknown. Clones were read by immunoSEQ multiplex PCR, and TCRdb kept only the in-frame ones, dropping some. The table records around 120,000 clones, approximately 83% of them present only once. The sample in question was peripheral blood, obtained on day 0 of MenACWY control vaccination. The TCR originated in an adult in good health.

The CDR3 spells CASSLWGSYEQYF. CDR3 DNA: TGTGCCAGCAGTTTATGGGGATCCTACGAGCAGTACTTC. The chain carries TRBV27 and TRBJ2-7; D call uncertain. With 1 base removed from V and 1 base from J, the gap between germline ends came to 5 bases. The CDR3 length is 13 residues. The germline CDR1 and CDR2 sequences are MNHEY and SMNVEV (reference sequence).